Each of the 8 T cell receptor beta chains below was sequenced from the same sample in a study of PD-L1 blockade in urothelial cancer. TCRdb's copy holds only in-frame clones and misses some; the assay was immunoSEQ multiplex PCR. This table holds tens of thousands of clones, around 86% found once. The input for sequencing was PBMCs, taken around atezolizumab (anti-PD-L1) treatment. The receptor set was obtained from a man aged 60 to 75 with urothelial cancer.

This clone has a single count. The rearrangement uses TRBV4-2 and TRBJ2-2; maybe TRBD1 (6 bases). The CDR3 totals 17 residues. V was cut by 4 bases and J by 1 base, with 16 bases left in between. CDR1 is LGHNA and CDR2 is YNFKEQ in the germline V gene. The CDR3 coding sequence is TGTGCCAGCAGCCTTTTCAGGGGCAGGCAGAACACCGGGGAGCTGTTTTTT. This translates into CASSLFRGRQNTGELFF.

V is TRBV5-5 and J is TRBJ1-2; D gene unclear. Germline CDR1 SGHKS, CDR2 YYEKEE (reference sequence). Trimming cost V 3 bases and J 4 bases, with 22 bases left between them. The CDR3 has 17 amino acids. For the CDR3, the DNA is TGTGCCAGCAGCTCAAGGGCCGACTTCGGGGTCGGCTATGGCTACACCTTC. The encoded protein is CASSSRADFGVGYGYTF. The full variable domain, with the rest looked up from reference TRBV5-5 and TRBJ1-2, is DAGVTQSPTHLIKTRGQQVTLRCSPISGHKSVSWYQQVLGQGPQFIFQYYEKEERGRGNFPDRFSARQFPNYSSELNVNALLLGDSALYLCASSSRADFGVGYGYTFGSGTRLTVV.

J is TRBJ2-7 and V is TRBV5-6; D remains ambiguous. Trimming cost V 3 bases and J 3 bases, with 7 bases left between them. The CDR3 spans 12 residues. The germline CDR1 and CDR2 sequences are SGHDT and YYEEEE. CDR3 sequence reads: CASSSTNYEQYF. CDR3 DNA sequence: TGTGCCAGCAGCTCTACCAACTACGAGCAGTACTTC.

The CDR3: CASSGQSYEQYF. The CDR3 DNA reads as TGCGCCAGCAGCGGACAAAGCTACGAGCAGTACTTC. The J gene is TRBJ2-7, the V gene TRBV5-1; D is possibly TRBD1 (5 bases). Trimming took 4 bases from V and 3 from J, leaving 8 bases between them. The CDR3 consists of 12 residues. Germline CDR1 is SGHRS and CDR2 is YFSETQ.

This chain connects TRBV14 to TRBJ1-2, with D maybe TRBD1 (5 bases). Per germline, CDR1 SGHDN and CDR2 FVKESK. V was pared by 2 bases and J by 6 bases, with 19 bases between. There are 16 residues in the CDR3. This CDR3 reads CASSQHRTTGGNGYTF. CDR3 nucleotides: TGTGCCAGCAGCCAACACCGGACCACGGGGGGGAATGGCTACACCTTC.

V is TRBV6-5 and J is TRBJ2-1, with TRBD1 matching 7 bases. The V segment lost 2 bases and the J segment 0 bases; nucleotides outside the gene matches: 4. Germline CDR1 reads MNHEY; CDR2 reads SVGAGI. This CDR3 contains 16 residues. For the CDR3, the DNA is TGTGCCAGCAGTTACAACAGGGGCTTCTCCTACAATGAGCAGTTCTTC. Its translation: CASSYNRGFSYNEQFF.

The chain has TRBV19 and TRBJ1-5, with D maybe TRBD1 (6 bases). The CDR3 covers 12 residues. Germline V lookup: CDR1 LNHDA, CDR2 SQIVND (reference sequence). V lost 7 bases and J lost 6, with 10 bases in between. The CDR3 spells CASKGGGQPQHF. The CDR3 DNA is TGTGCCAGTAAGGGGGGGGGTCAGCCCCAGCATTTT.

The J gene is TRBJ1-5, the V gene TRBV5-1, with D possibly being TRBD1 (5 bases). V was trimmed by 0 bases and J by 0 bases, leaving 7 bases between them. The CDR3 is 15 residues long. From germline, CDR1 is SGHRS and CDR2 YFSETQ. In DNA form, the CDR3 reads TGCGCCAGCAGCTTGGTGGGACTTAGCAATCAGCCCCAGCATTTT. It encodes CASSLVGLSNQPQHF.